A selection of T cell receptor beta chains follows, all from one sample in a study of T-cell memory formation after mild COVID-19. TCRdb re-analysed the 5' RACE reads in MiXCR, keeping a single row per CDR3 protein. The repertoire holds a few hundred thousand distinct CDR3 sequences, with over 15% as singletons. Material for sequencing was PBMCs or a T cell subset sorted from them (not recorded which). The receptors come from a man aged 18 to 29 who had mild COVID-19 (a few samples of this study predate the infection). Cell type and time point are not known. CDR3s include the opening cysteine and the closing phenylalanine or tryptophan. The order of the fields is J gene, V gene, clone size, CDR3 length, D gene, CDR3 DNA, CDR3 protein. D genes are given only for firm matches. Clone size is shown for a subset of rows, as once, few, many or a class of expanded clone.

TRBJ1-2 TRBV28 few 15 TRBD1 TGTGCCAGCAGTCCCTGGGACAGCGATAACTATGGCTACACCTTC CASSPWDSDNYGYTF
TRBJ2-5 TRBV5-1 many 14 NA TGCGCCAGCAGCTTGGGCAACGGACAAGAGACCCAGTACTTC CASSLGNGQETQYF
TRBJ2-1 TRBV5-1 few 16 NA TGCGCCAGCAGCTTGGGTCAGGATTACTCCTACAATGAGCAGTTCTTC CASSLGQDYSYNEQFF
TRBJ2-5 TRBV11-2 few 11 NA TGTGCCAGCCTGGAGATGGAGACCCAGTACTTC CASLEMETQYF
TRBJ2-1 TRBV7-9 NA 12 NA TGTGCCAGCAGCTTAGAGTTTAATGAGCAGTTCTTC CASSLEFNEQFF
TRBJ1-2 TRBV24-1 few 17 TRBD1 TGTGCCACCAGTGATGGCGGGACAGGGGGTACTAACTATGGCTACACCTTC CATSDGGTGGTNYGYTF
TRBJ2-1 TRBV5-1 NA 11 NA TGCGCCAGCAGAACTAGCAATGAGCAGTTCTTC CASRTSNEQFF
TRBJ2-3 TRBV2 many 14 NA TGTGCCAGCAGTGACACGGGGGCGGTAAATACGCAGTATTTT CASSDTGAVNTQYF
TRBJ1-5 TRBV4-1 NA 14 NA TGCGCCAGCAGCCAAGAACCCCATCATCAGCCCCAGCATTTT CASSQEPHHQPQHF
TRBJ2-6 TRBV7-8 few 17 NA TGTGCCAGCACCTCCTCCCGGGCCGGTGGTGGGGCCAACGTCCTGACTTTC CASTSSRAGGGANVLTF
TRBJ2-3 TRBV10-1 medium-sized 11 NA TGCGCCAGCAGTGGAATTGGTACGCAGTATTTT CASSGIGTQYF
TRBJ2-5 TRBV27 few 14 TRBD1 TGTGCCAGCAGTTTCAGGGGGCCGGAAGAGACCCAGTACTTC CASSFRGPEETQYF
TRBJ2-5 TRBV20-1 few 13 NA TGCAGTGCTAGAGATTGGAAGGGGGAGACCCAGTACTTC CSARDWKGETQYF
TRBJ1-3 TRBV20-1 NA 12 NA TGCAGTGCTAGAGATCCAGGGAACACCATATATTTT CSARDPGNTIYF
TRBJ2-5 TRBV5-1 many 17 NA TGCGCCAGCAGCTTGAATCCGGGTCCCCGTCGGGAAGAGACCCAGTACTTC CASSLNPGPRREETQYF
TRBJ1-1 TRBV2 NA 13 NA TGTGCCAGCGGCCGGGACAAGAACACTGAAGCTTTCTTT CASGRDKNTEAFF
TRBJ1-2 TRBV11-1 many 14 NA TGTGCCAGCAGCGAGGACAGATCGAACTATGGCTACACCTTC CASSEDRSNYGYTF
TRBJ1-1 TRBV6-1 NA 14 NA TGTGCCAGCAGTGAGATGGACAGCAACACTGAAGCTTTCTTT CASSEMDSNTEAFF
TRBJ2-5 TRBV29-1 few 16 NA TGCAGCGCTTTGGGGCTAGCGTTGAGGTTGGAAGAGACCCAGTACTTC CSALGLALRLEETQYF
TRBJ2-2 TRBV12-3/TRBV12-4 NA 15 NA TGTGCCAGCAGTCCTCCCTGGACCCGGGCGGGGGAGCTGTTTTTT CASSPPWTRAGELFF
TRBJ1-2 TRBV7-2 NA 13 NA TGTGCCAGCAGCCCTGGACAGCCAACGGGCTACACCTTC CASSPGQPTGYTF
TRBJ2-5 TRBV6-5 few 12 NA TGTGCCAGCAGAAACCCAAACACACCCCAGTACTTC CASRNPNTPQYF
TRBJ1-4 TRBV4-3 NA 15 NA TGCGCCAGCAGCCCCCATTTCGCAACTAATGAAAAACTGTTTTTT CASSPHFATNEKLFF
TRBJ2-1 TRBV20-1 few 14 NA TGCAGTGCCCGAGGGGACCTTTTCTCCAATGAGCAGTTCTTC CSARGDLFSNEQFF
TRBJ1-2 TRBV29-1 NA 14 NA TGCAGCGTAGACGGACGGCGGACCTCCTATGGCTACACCTTC CSVDGRRTSYGYTF
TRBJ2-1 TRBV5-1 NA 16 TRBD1 TGCGCCAGCAGCCCTGGGACAGTGGGGCCCTACAATGAGCAGTTCTTC CASSPGTVGPYNEQFF
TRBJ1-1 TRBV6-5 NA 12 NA TGTGCCAGCAGTTACGGACAGTTTGAAGCTTTCTTT CASSYGQFEAFF
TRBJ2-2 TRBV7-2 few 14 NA TGTGCCAGCAGCTTTTTTTTCATGGGCGGGGAGCTGTTTTTT CASSFFFMGGELFF
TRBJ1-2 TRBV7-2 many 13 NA TGTGCCAGCAGCCCAGACACGAACTATGGCTACACCTTC CASSPDTNYGYTF
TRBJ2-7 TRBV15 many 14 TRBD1 TGTGCCACCAGCCGCGACAGGGGCACCTACGAGCAGTACTTC CATSRDRGTYEQYF
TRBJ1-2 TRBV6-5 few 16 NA TGTGCCAGCAGTTACAGCTTGTATGGACAGAGCTATGGCTACACCTTC CASSYSLYGQSYGYTF
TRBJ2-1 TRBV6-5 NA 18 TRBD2 TGTGCCAGCAGTTACCGGGGGACTAGCGGGGGCCGCTACAATGAGCAGTTCTTC CASSYRGTSGGRYNEQFF
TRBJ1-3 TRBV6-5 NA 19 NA TGTGCCAGCAGTTACCGCATTCTCCCGGGGAGGCTCTCTGGAAACACCATATATTTT CASSYRILPGRLSGNTIYF
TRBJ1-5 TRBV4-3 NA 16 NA TGCGCCAGCAGCCAAGATCATAGACAGCCCAATCAGCCCCAGCATTTT CASSQDHRQPNQPQHF
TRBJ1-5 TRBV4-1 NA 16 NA TGCGCCAGCAGCCAAGATGCGGGGTATAGCAATCAGCCCCAGCATTTT CASSQDAGYSNQPQHF
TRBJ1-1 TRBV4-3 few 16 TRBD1 TGCGCCAGCAGCCAAGAAACCACAGGGGGGAACACTGAAGCTTTCTTT CASSQETTGGNTEAFF
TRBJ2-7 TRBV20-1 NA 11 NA TGCAGTGCTAGTAACCTCTACGAGCAGTACTTC CSASNLYEQYF
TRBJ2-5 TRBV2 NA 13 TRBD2 TGTGCCAGCTCGGCTAGCGGCCAAGAGACCCAGTACTTC CASSASGQETQYF
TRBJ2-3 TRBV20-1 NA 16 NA TGCAGTGCTGCCCCGGGGCAGCGCACCACTCGGGATACGCAGTATTTT CSAAPGQRTTRDTQYF
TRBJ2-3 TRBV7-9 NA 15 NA TGTGCCAGCGGTTCTTACGCCGGCGGCACAGATACGCAGTATTTT CASGSYAGGTDTQYF
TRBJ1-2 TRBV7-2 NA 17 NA TGTGCCAGCAGCGGAAACCAAGTCCGGACCTCTAACTATGGCTACACCTTC CASSGNQVRTSNYGYTF
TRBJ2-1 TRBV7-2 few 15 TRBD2 TGTGCCAGCAGATTAACTCGGGAGGGGCACAATGAGCAGTTCTTC CASRLTREGHNEQFF
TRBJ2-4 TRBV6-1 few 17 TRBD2 TGTGCCAGCAGGACTAGCGGGGCCATCCTAGCCAAAAACATTCAGTACTTC CASRTSGAILAKNIQYF
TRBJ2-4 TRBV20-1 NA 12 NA TGCAGGGGGACCGCCGGAGGAAACATTCAGTACTTC CRGTAGGNIQYF
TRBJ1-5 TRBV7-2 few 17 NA TGTGCCAGCAGCCCAATATCCGACCCGAGGAAGGGTCAGCCCCAGCATTTT CASSPISDPRKGQPQHF
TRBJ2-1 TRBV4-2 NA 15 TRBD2 TGTGCCAGCAGCCAGCCTAGCGGGGGGGGCGATGAGCAGTTCTTC CASSQPSGGGDEQFF
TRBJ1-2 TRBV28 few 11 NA TGTGCCAGCAGCGTCGGGGCTGGCTACACCTTC CASSVGAGYTF